This entry describes one T cell receptor (beta chain). The antigen is unknown. A read error may explain this, as a much larger clone is one base away. The sample contains more than one DNA sequence encoding this CDR3. The CDR3 extends over 12 amino acids. The germline CDR1 and CDR2 sequences are MNHEY and SVGAGI. V lost 5 bases and J 3 bases, leaving 8 bases between the germline ends. This sample was included in a study of shared clonotypes between healthy human individuals. General study results and limits: Inspection by rarefaction showed sorted-subset sequencing to be incomplete despite large depth. Estimated clonotype richness was generally higher in naive than memory subsets.

Original methodology: For the immunoSEQ data, sequences were junction-only without quality scores, so filtering differed. Libraries were prepared by immunoSEQ multiplex PCR; TCRdb keeps only in-frame clonotypes and omits some of them. V and J calls and clone size are copied from that table; D and trimming were computed from the DNA. Among a few million clones listed, almost 96% were seen once. Sequenced: naive CD4+ T cells sorted from blood. Indicated subset: CD45RA+ positively selected. The chain recombines TRBV6-5 with TRBJ2-7, with TRBD1 as a possible D gene (5 bases). This TCR was recovered from a man between 18 and 35 years old in good health. In nucleotides, the CDR3 is TGTGCCAGCAGTCCGCAGGGCTACGAGCAGTACTTC. This sequence encodes CASSPQGYEQYF.